Presented here are 27 T cell receptor beta chains from one specimen sequenced in a study of vaccination effects on CD4 cells after COVID-19. Before sequencing, viral peptide pools were used by the ViraFEST assay to expand antigen-specific CD4+ T cells. When about ten days of culture had elapsed, CD4+ T cells were isolated. Participants completed two doses of the BNT162b2 or mRNA-1273 vaccine. The table came from immunoSEQ multiplex PCR; TCRdb's copy has only in-frame clones and leaves some out. The sample lists approximately 74,000 clones; around four fifths were seen once. No cognate antigen is known for these TCRs. Sequenced material: CD4+ T cells from PBMCs cultured with HCoV-OC43 spike peptides, taken after COVID-19 vaccination. Subset here: HCoV-OC43 spike overlapping peptide pool stimulation. These receptors were collected from a human donor who received a COVID-19 vaccine.

This chain joins TRBV2 and TRBJ2-7; perhaps TRBD1 as D (5 bases). The germline V gene has CDR1 SNHLY and CDR2 FYNNEI. The V end lost 4 bases, the J end lost 6 bases, and 13 bases lay between the germline ends. This CDR3 comprises 13 residues. The CDR3 spells CASSVQGMSEQYV. CDR3 bases: TGTGCCAGCAGTGTCCAGGGAATGTCCGAGCAGTACGTC.

The chain has TRBV6-5 and TRBJ2-5; 11 nucleotides align to TRBD1. CDR3 length equals 16 residues. V lost 0 bases and J lost 5; bases outside the gene matches: 5. Germline V lookup: CDR1 MNHEY, CDR2 SVGAGI. The CDR3 region is CASSYSGQGGKETQYF. The CDR3 coding sequence is TGTGCCAGCAGTTACTCGGGACAGGGGGGAAAGGAGACCCAGTACTTC.

V and J are TRBV6-5 and TRBJ2-2; D is ambiguous. This CDR3 comprises 11 residues. The V end was cut by 6 bases, the J end by 3 bases, with 2 bases between. Germline lookup yields CDR1 MNHEY and CDR2 SVGAGI. The CDR3 DNA sequence: TGTGCCAGCAGGGACACCGGGGAGCTGTTTTTT. Amino acids: CASRDTGELFF.

Written as DNA, the CDR3 is TGTGCCAGCAGCTTATTGGCAATAAGCAATCAGCCCCAGCATTTT. It codes for CASSLLAISNQPQHF. This chain uses TRBV7-2 with TRBJ1-5; D ambiguous. Germline CDR1 reads SGHTA; CDR2 reads FQGNSA. Trimming stripped 2 bases from V and 1 base from J, with 9 bases between. The length of the CDR3 is 15 residues.

In DNA form, the CDR3 reads TGCGCCAGCAGCCAAGAGGGGACCATATATTTT. It is translated as CASSQEGTIYF. The chain employs TRBV4-1 and TRBJ1-3; unclear D gene. Trimming took 0 bases from V and 10 from J, leaving 4 bases between them. CDR3 length equals 11 residues. Germline V gene sequence: CDR1 MGHRA, CDR2 YSYEKL.

The chain links TRBV18 to TRBJ2-2; the match to TRBD1 covers 9 bases. V trimming: 5 bases; J trimming: 9 bases; junction bases outside the gene matches: 4. Germline CDR1 is KGHSH and CDR2 is LQKENI. This CDR3 comprises 13 residues. CDR3 protein: CASSEGQGRELFF. The CDR3 DNA reads as TGTGCCAGCTCAGAGGGACAGGGTCGGGAGCTGTTTTTT.

The genes are TRBV5-1 and TRBJ2-2; D is tentatively TRBD1 or TRBD2 (5 bases each). The CDR3 has 16 residues. The germline V and J ends were trimmed by 9 bases and 0 bases, with 18 bases remaining between them. The germline CDR1 and CDR2 sequences are SGHRS and YFSETQ. Here the CDR3 reads CATKLDRGPNTGELFF. For the CDR3, the DNA is TGCGCCACTAAGCTCGACCGGGGCCCGAACACCGGGGAGCTGTTTTTT. Supplemented by reference TRBV5-1 and TRBJ2-2, the full variable domain reads KAGVTQTPRYLIKTRGQQVTLSCSPISGHRSVSWYQQTPGQGLQFLFEYFSETQRNKGNFPGRFSGRQFSNSRSEMNVSTLELGDSALYLCATKLDRGPNTGELFFGEGSRLTVL.

The chain is built from TRBV6-1 and TRBJ1-5; D not resolved. Trimming removed 2 bases from V and 0 bases from J, with 20 bases in between. The CDR3 length is 19 residues. Germline CDR1 reads MNHNS; CDR2 reads SASEGT. CDR3 in amino acids: CASSESFWEKSLSNQPQHF. The CDR3 coding sequence is TGTGCCAGCAGTGAATCTTTTTGGGAGAAATCCCTTAGCAATCAGCCCCAGCATTTT.

V gene TRBV6-6 combines with J gene TRBJ2-2; tentatively, D is TRBD2 (6 bases). The CDR3 contains 13 residues. Trimming shortened V by 7 bases and J by 5 bases, and 11 bases separated the two germline ends. CDR1 is MNHNY and CDR2 is SVGAGI in the germline V gene (reference sequence). CDR3 region: CASNGGNTGELFF. The CDR3 nucleotides are TGTGCCAGCAATGGAGGGAATACCGGGGAGCTGTTTTTT.

The gene calls are TRBV29-1 and TRBJ1-2; possible D gene TRBD1, 6 bases. V was clipped by 2 bases and J by 7 bases, with 11 bases between them. CDR3 size: 12 residues. CDR1 SQVTM and CDR2 ANQGSEA come from the germline V gene. CDR3 amino acids: CSVELAGAGYTF. For the CDR3, the DNA is TGCAGCGTTGAATTGGCAGGGGCTGGCTACACCTTC. The full variable domain, completed using reference TRBV29-1 and TRBJ1-2, is SAVISQKPSRDICQRGTSLTIQCQVDSQVTMMFWYRQQPGQSLTLIATANQGSEATYESGFVIDKFPISRPNLTFSTLTVSNMSPEDSSIYLCSVELAGAGYTFGSGTRLTVV.

The chain is built from TRBV7-9 and TRBJ2-2; 7 nucleotides agree with TRBD1. This CDR3 has 16 residues. J lost 4 bases, V lost 6 bases, and 11 bases had no gene match. Germline V gene lookup returns CDR1 SEHNR and CDR2 FQNEAQ (reference sequence). CDR3 nucleotide sequence: TGTGCCAGCAGTTCCGACAGGGTGAGGAGCACCGGGGAGCTGTTTTTT. This codes for CASSSDRVRSTGELFF.

V gene TRBV6-5 combines with J gene TRBJ2-6; 9 bases match TRBD1. This CDR3 comprises 15 residues. Germline V lookup: CDR1 MNHEY, CDR2 SVGAGI. With 8 bases clipped from V and 1 base from J, the junction kept 3 bases outside the gene matches. CDR3 in DNA: TGTGCCAGCGATGACAGGGGGTCTGGGGCCAACGTCCTGACTTTC. Translated: CASDDRGSGANVLTF.

The chain has TRBV14 and TRBJ2-3; TRBD1 matches at 8 bases. J gave up 15 bases and V 3 bases, and 11 bases lay outside the gene matches. From germline, CDR1 is SGHDN and CDR2 FVKESK. There are 13 residues in the CDR3. The CDR3 sequence is CASSQFDRGPKYF. The CDR3 DNA sequence: TGTGCCAGCAGCCAGTTTGACAGGGGCCCTAAATATTTT.

This clone showed up just once. The rearrangement uses TRBV28 and TRBJ1-1, with a possible D match to TRBD1 (5 bases). The germline CDR1 and CDR2 sequences are MDHEN and SYDVKM. The CDR3 consists of 11 residues. V gave up 4 bases and J gave up 11 bases, with 11 bases separating them. The CDR3 loop is CASSSARDAFF. The DNA for the CDR3 is TGTGCCAGCAGTTCCGCCCGGGACGCTTTCTTT.

CDR3 sequence (DNA): TGTGCCAGCAGCCCAACATTAGTAGGGCAAAAGGGCACTGAAGCTTTCTTT. It codes for CASSPTLVGQKGTEAFF. The chain uses TRBV9 and TRBJ1-1, with no clear D. Deletions cut 4 bases from V and 4 bases from J, with 23 bases between. The CDR3 totals 17 residues. The germline V gene has CDR1 SGDLS and CDR2 YYNGEE.

The chain recombines TRBV27 with TRBJ1-1; 9 bases fit TRBD1. The CDR3 runs 15 residues. The J segment lost 6 bases and the V segment lost 4 bases, leaving 9 bases of the junction unmatched. Germline CDR1 is MNHEY and CDR2 is SMNVEV (reference sequence). In nucleotides, the CDR3 is TGTGCCAGCAGTTCCCCCGGGACAGGGAGGGCTGAAGCTTTCTTT. This encodes CASSSPGTGRAEAFF.

The CDR3, as DNA: TGTGCCAGCAGTGATCACAAGGGGCGCATTGAAGAGACCCAGTACTTC. It translates to CASSDHKGRIEETQYF. The V call is TRBV6-1, the J call TRBJ2-5; perhaps TRBD1 as D (5 bases). Trimming pared 3 bases from V and 3 bases from J, leaving 17 bases between. Germline values: CDR1 MNHNS, CDR2 SASEGT. There are 16 residues in the CDR3.

V and J are TRBV7-9 and TRBJ1-4; D not resolved. The CDR3 consists of 11 residues. Trimming removed 4 bases at V and 7 bases at J, with 4 bases between. Germline V gene sequence: CDR1 SEHNR, CDR2 FQNEAQ (reference sequence). The CDR3 DNA reads TGTGCCAGCAGCTCCCGTGAAAAACTGTTTTTT. Its protein product is CASSSREKLFF.

This chain uses TRBV7-9 with TRBJ1-6; TRBD1 is a possible D gene (5 bases). The CDR3 length is 15 residues. Trimming took off 3 bases at V and 7 bases at J, with 13 bases between the two ends. Germline V CDR1 and CDR2: SEHNR, FQNEAQ (reference sequence). The CDR3 DNA follows: TGTGCCAGCAGCTTGAGTGGGGGGATGAATTCACCCCTCCACTTT. Translating it yields CASSLSGGMNSPLHF.

The chain is built from TRBV29-1 and TRBJ2-3; D perhaps matches TRBD2 (5 bases). From germline, CDR1 is SQVTM and CDR2 ANQGSEA. The CDR3 runs 12 residues. V was shortened by 2 bases and J by 3 bases, with 6 bases between the two germline ends. Here the CDR3 reads CSVERGTDTQYF. Written as DNA, the CDR3 is TGCAGCGTTGAACGGGGTACAGATACGCAGTATTTT.

This clone appeared once. The chain links TRBV12-5 to TRBJ1-1; 7 bases fit TRBD1. The CDR3 length is 18 residues. Trimming cost V 6 bases and J 0 bases; bases outside gene matches: 16. CDR1 and CDR2 from the germline V gene are LGHNT and FRNRAP. The CDR3 sequence is CASGREERDRPMNTEAFF. The CDR3 DNA follows: TGTGCTAGTGGCCGTGAGGAACGGGACAGACCCATGAACACTGAAGCTTTCTTT.

J is TRBJ1-4 and V is TRBV7-2; D is perhaps TRBD1 (6 bases). CDR3 length equals 18 residues. V gave up 5 bases and J gave up 6 bases, with 25 bases separating them. The germline V gene has CDR1 SGHTA and CDR2 FQGNSA. CDR3 amino acids: CASSPGRGGERFDEKLFF. CDR3 nucleotide sequence: TGTGCCAGCAGCCCCGGTCGCGGGGGCGAGAGGTTCGATGAAAAACTGTTTTTT.

V is TRBV7-8 and J is TRBJ1-6; the match to TRBD1 covers 8 bases. Germline V gene sequence: CDR1 SGHVS, CDR2 FQNEAQ. CDR3 length equals 15 residues. The V gene end was trimmed by 5 bases and the J gene end by 5 bases; junction bases not matched to a gene: 5. CDR3 DNA sequence: TGTGCCAGCAGCCTTGGGACAGGAGATAATTCACCCCTCCACTTT. Amino acid sequence: CASSLGTGDNSPLHF.

This rearrangement joins TRBV6-6 to TRBJ1-1; the D gene is possibly TRBD1 (6 bases). Germline V gives CDR1 MNHNY, CDR2 SVGAGI (reference sequence). The CDR3 is 15 amino acids. With 2 bases removed from V and 2 bases from J, the gap between germline ends came to 12 bases. The CDR3 loop is CASSYVQGHNTEAFF. The CDR3 DNA reads as TGTGCCAGCAGTTACGTACAGGGCCATAACACTGAAGCTTTCTTT.

The V and J genes are TRBV27 and TRBJ2-7, with 11 bases that match TRBD1. Germline CDR1 and CDR2: MNHEY and SMNVEV (reference sequence). The V segment lost 2 bases and the J segment 6 bases; nucleotides outside the gene matches: 9. This CDR3 has 16 residues. The CDR3: CASSLGPGQGVFEQYV. The CDR3 DNA reads as TGTGCCAGCAGTTTAGGTCCGGGACAGGGGGTGTTCGAGCAGTACGTC.

The V call is TRBV19, the J call TRBJ2-1; 12 nucleotides line up with TRBD2. Germline-derived CDR1 and CDR2 are LNHDA and SQIVND (reference sequence). With V trimmed by 5 bases and J by 4 bases, 3 bases remained unmatched. This CDR3 is 15 amino acids long. The CDR3 reads CASSPTSGGYNEQFF. CDR3 bases: TGTGCCAGTAGTCCCACTAGCGGGGGGTACAATGAGCAGTTCTTC.

The rearrangement uses TRBV10-3 and TRBJ1-5, with no clear D. The CDR3 has 13 residues. Germline CDR1 reads ENHRY; CDR2 reads SYGVKD. V was cut by 3 bases and J by 2 bases, with 5 bases left in between. The CDR3 spells CAISEWGNQPQHF. Written as DNA, the CDR3 is TGTGCCATCAGTGAATGGGGCAATCAGCCCCAGCATTTT.